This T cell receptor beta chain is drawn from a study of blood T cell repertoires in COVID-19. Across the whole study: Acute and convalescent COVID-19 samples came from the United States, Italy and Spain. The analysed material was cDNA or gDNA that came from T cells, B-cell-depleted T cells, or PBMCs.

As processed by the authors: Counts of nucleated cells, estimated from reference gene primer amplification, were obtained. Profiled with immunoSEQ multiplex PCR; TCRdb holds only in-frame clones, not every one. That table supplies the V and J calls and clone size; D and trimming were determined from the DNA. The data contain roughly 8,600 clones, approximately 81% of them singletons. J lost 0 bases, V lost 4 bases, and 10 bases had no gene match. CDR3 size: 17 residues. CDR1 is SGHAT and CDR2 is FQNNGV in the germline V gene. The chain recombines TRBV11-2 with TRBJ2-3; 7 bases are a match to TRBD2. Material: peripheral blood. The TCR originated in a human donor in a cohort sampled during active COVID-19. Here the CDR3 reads CASSSPSGATSTDTQYF. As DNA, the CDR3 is TGTGCCAGCAGCTCCCCCAGCGGGGCGACTAGCACAGATACGCAGTATTTT.